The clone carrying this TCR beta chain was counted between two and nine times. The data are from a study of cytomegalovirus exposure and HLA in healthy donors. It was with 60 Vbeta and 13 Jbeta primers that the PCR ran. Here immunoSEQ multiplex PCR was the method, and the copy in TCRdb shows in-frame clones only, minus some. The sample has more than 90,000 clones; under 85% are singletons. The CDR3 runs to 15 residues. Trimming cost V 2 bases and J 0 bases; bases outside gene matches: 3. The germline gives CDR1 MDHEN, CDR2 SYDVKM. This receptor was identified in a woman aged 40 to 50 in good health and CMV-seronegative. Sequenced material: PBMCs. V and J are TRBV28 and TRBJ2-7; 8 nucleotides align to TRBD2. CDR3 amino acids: CASSLVGTSSYEQYF. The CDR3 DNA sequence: TGTGCCAGCAGTTTAGTGGGGACTAGCTCCTACGAGCAGTACTTC. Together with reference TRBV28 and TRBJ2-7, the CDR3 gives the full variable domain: DVKVTQSSRYLVKRTGEKVFLECVQDMDHENMFWYRQDPGLGLRLIYFSYDVKMKEKGDIPEGYSVSREKKERFSLILESASTNQTSMYLCASSLVGTSSYEQYFGPGTRLTVT.